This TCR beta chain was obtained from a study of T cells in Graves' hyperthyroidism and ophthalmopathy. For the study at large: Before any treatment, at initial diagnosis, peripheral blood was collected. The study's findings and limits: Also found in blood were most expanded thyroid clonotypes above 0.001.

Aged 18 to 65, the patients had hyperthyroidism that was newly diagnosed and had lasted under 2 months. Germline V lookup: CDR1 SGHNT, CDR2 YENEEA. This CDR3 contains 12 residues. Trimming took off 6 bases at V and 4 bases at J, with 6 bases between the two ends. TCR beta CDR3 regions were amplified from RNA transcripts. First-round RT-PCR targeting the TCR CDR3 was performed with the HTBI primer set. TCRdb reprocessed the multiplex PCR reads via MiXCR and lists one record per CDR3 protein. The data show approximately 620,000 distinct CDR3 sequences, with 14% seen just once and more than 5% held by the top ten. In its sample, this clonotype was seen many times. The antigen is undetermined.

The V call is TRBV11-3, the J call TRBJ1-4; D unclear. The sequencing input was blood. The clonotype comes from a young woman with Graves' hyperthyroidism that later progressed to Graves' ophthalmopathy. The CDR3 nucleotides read TGTGCCAGCAGGGGGATTAATGAAAAACTGTTTTTT. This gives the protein CASRGINEKLFF.